Below, one T cell receptor beta chain is given with its context. The table came from immunoSEQ multiplex PCR; TCRdb's copy has only in-frame clones and leaves some out. The sample carries over 60,000 clones, just over 85% recorded once. This entry belongs to a study of blood T cell repertoires in COVID-19. As for the study in general: Some COVID-19 samples were acute and others convalescent; all came from the United States, Italy and Spain. Nucleic acid was either cDNA or gDNA, and it came from T cells, B-cell-depleted T cells, or PBMCs.

The CDR3 loop spans 13 amino acids. CDR1 MNHEY and CDR2 SVGAGI come from the germline V gene. The ends lost 1 base at V and 8 bases at J; junction bases unmatched: 2. Sequencing was done on a sample of peripheral blood. The chain is built from TRBV6-5 and TRBJ1-2; 9 bases agree with TRBD1. The source is a man aged 65 to 85 with active or convalescent COVID-19. CDR3 protein: CASSYWGTGGYTF. CDR3 nucleotide sequence: TGTGCCAGCAGTTACTGGGGGACAGGGGGCTACACCTTC.